The T cell receptor (beta chain) described here comes from a study of cytotoxic CD8 clonotypes in ibrutinib-treated CLL. Study results and limitations: The study found clonality rose at ibrutinib response, then fell toward baseline at progression.

V lost 7 bases to trimming and J lost 9 bases; unmatched junction nucleotides: 15. Germline V gene lookup returns CDR1 WNHNN and CDR2 SYGVQD (reference sequence). CDR3 length: 16 amino acids. Concerning this clone: The antigen remains unidentified.

TCRdb keeps only in-frame clones here, not all; method: immunoSEQ multiplex PCR. In the table there are about 140,000 clones, approximately 80% of which are singletons. This sequence was found in a human donor with chronic lymphocytic leukemia. Sequencing was performed on PBMCs, taken after 36 months of ibrutinib treatment. The chain employs TRBV10-1 and TRBJ2-1; 10 positions match TRBD1. In DNA form, the CDR3 reads TGCGCCAGCACCCCAGGTGTTGGACAGGGGGGTCGTGAGCAGTTCTTC. Translation gives CASTPGVGQGGREQFF.